This entry is about one T cell receptor (beta chain). Its antigen is unidentified. CDR1 MNHEY and CDR2 SMNVEV come from the germline V gene (reference sequence). V lost 1 base to trimming and J lost 4 bases, with 10 bases between them. The CDR3 loop spans 14 amino acids. The entry originates in a study of OX40 agonist ivuxolimab in advanced cancers. As for the study in general: Three patients had partial responses: one hepatocellular carcinoma, two cutaneous melanoma.

Notes on the study in general: The study found among the lowest clonal expansion in partial responders at 0.1-3.0 mg/kg. Among T cells, CD8+ cells averaged more expanded clones than CD4+ cells.

Measured with immunoSEQ multiplex PCR; TCRdb has only the in-frame clones, and not every one. The data show fewer than 90,000 clones, with over 90% seen just once and around 5.9% held by the top ten. This receptor was taken from an adult with an advanced solid tumor such as melanoma, head and neck, liver or kidney cancer. The chain carries TRBV27 and TRBJ2-5; D gene ambiguous. The material was CD4+ or CD8+ T cells sorted from blood, obtained in a trial of the OX40 agonist ivuxolimab. The CDR3 DNA reads TGTGCCAGCAGTTTATTTGGGCATTTAGAGACCCAGTACTTC. Translation gives CASSLFGHLETQYF.